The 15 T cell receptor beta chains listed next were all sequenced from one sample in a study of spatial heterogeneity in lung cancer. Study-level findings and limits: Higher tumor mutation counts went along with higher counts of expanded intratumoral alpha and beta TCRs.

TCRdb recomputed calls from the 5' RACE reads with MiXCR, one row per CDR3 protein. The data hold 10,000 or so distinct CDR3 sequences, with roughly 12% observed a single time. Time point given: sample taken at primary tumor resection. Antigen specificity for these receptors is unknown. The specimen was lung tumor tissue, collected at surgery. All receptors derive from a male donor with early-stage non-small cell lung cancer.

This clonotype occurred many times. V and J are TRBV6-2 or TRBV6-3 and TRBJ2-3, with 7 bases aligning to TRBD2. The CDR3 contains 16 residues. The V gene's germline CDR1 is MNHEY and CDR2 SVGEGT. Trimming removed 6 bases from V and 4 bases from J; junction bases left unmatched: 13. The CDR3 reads CASRPAWTGGSDTQYF. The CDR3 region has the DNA TGTGCCAGCAGGCCCGCCTGGACGGGAGGTTCAGATACGCAGTATTTT.

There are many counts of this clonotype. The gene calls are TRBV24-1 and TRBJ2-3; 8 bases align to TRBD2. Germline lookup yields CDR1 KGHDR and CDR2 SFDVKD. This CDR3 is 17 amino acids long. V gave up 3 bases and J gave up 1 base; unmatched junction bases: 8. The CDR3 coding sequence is TGTGCCACCAGTGATCCAGAAACGGGAGGGGGCACAGATACGCAGTATTTT. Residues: CATSDPETGGGTDTQYF.

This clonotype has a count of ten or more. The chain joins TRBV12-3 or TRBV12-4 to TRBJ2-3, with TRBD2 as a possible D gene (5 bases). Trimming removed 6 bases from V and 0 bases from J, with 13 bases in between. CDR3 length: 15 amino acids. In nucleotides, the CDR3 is TGTGCCAGCAGAAAACGGGGAGCTAGCACAGATACGCAGTATTTT. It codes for CASRKRGASTDTQYF.

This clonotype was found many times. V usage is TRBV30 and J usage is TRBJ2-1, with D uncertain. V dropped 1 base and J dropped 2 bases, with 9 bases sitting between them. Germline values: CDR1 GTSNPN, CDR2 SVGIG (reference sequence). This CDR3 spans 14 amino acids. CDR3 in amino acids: CAWSAMVAYNEQFF. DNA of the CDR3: TGTGCCTGGAGTGCCATGGTAGCCTACAATGAGCAGTTCTTC. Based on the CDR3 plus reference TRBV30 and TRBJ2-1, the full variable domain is SQTIHQWPATLVQPVGSPLSLECTVEGTSNPNLYWYRQAAGRGLQLLFYSVGIGQISSEVPQNLSASRPQDRQFILSSKKLLLSDSGFYLCAWSAMVAYNEQFFGPGTRLTVL.

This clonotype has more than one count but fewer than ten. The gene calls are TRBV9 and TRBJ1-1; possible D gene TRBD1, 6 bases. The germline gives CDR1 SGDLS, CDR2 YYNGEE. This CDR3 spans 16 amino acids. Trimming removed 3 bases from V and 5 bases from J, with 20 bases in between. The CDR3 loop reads CASSDHRTEVRTEAFF. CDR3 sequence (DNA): TGTGCCAGCAGCGACCACAGGACAGAGGTTCGAACTGAAGCTTTCTTT.

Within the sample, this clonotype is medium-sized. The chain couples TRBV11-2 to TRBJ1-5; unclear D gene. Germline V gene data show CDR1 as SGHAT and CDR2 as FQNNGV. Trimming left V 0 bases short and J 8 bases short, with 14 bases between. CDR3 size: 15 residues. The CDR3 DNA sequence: TGTGCCAGCAGCTTAGATGGGTCTGGCGTGAAGCCCCAGCATTTT. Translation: CASSLDGSGVKPQHF.

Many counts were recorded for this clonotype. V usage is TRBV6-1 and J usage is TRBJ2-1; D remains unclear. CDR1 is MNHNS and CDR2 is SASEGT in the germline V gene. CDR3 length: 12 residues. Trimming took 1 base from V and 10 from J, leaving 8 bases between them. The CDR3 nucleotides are TGTGCCAGCAGTGAAGGCAGAGTGGAGCAGTTCTTC. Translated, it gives CASSEGRVEQFF.

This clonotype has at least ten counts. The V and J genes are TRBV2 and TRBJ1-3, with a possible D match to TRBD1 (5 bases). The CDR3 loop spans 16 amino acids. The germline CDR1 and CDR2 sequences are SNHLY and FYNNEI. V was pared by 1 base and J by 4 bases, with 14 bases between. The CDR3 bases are TGTGCCAGCAGTGAAGGTCCCCGGACATCAGGAAACACCATATATTTT. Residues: CASSEGPRTSGNTIYF.

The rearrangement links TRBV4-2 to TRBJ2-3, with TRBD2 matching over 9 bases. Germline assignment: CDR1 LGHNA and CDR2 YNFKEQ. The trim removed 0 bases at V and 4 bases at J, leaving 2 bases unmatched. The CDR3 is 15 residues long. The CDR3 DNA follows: TGTGCCAGCAGCCAAGATGGCGGGAGGGCAGATACGCAGTATTTT. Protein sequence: CASSQDGGRADTQYF.

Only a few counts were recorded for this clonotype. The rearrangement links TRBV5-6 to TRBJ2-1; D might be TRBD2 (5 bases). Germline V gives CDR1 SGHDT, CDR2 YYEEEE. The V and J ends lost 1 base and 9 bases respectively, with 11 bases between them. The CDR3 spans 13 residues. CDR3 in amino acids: CASSLTLAGEQFF. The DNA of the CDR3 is TGTGCCAGCAGCTTGACGCTAGCTGGTGAGCAGTTCTTC.

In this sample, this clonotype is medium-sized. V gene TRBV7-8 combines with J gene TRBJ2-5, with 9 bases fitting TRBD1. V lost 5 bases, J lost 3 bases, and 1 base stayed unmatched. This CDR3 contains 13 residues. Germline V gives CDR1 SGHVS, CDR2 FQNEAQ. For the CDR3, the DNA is TGTGCCAGCAGCAGGGACAGGGAAGAGACCCAGTACTTC. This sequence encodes CASSRDREETQYF.

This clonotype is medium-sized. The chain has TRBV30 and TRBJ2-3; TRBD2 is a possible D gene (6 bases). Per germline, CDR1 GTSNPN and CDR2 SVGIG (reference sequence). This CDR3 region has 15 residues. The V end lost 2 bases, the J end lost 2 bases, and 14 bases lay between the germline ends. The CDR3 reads CAWSIGGKNTDTQYF. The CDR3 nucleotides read TGTGCCTGGAGTATCGGCGGGAAGAACACAGATACGCAGTATTTT.

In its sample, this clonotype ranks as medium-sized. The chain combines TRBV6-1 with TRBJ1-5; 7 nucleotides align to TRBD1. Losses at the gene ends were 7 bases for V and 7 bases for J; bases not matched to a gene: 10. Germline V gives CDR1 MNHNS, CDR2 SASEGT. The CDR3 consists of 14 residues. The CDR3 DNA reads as TGTGCCAGCAATCCTACAGGGGTCGGGCAGCCCCAGCATTTT. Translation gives CASNPTGVGQPQHF.

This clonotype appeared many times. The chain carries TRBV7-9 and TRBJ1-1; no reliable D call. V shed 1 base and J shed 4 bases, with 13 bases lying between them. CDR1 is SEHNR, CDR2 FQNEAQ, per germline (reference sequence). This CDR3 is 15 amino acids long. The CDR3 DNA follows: TGTGCCAGCAGCTTAGGTGGTGGGGTGGGCACTGAAGCTTTCTTT. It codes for CASSLGGGVGTEAFF. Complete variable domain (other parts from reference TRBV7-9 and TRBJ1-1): DTGVSQNPRHKITKRGQNVTFRCDPISEHNRLYWYRQTLGQGPEFLTYFQNEAQLEKSRLLSDRFSAERPKGSFSTLEIQRTEQGDSAMYLCASSLGGGVGTEAFFGQGTRLTVV.

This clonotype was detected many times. CDR3 residues: CASSPYTSASYNEQFF. In DNA, the CDR3 is TGCGCCAGCAGCCCCTACACTAGCGCGTCCTACAATGAGCAGTTCTTC. The chain uses TRBV5-1 and TRBJ2-1, with 7 bases aligning to TRBD2. V shed 4 bases, J shed 1 base, and the junction held 8 bases outside the gene matches. Germline V CDR1 and CDR2: SGHRS, YFSETQ. The CDR3 is 16 amino acids. Full variable domain (missing parts from reference TRBV5-1 and TRBJ2-1): KAGVTQTPRYLIKTRGQQVTLSCSPISGHRSVSWYQQTPGQGLQFLFEYFSETQRNKGNFPGRFSGRQFSNSRSEMNVSTLELGDSALYLCASSPYTSASYNEQFFGPGTRLTVL.